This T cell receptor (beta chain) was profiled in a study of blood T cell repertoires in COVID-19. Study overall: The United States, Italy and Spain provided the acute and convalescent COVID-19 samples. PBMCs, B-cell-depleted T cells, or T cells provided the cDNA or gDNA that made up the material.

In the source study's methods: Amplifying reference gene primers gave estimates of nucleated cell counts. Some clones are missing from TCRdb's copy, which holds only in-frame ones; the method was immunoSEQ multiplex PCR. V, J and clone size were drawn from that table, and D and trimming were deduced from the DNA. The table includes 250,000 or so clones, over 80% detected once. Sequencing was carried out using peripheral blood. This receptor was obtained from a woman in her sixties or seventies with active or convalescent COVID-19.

The CDR3 is CATSDPFPTGVNEQFF. The CDR3 DNA reads TGTGCCACCAGTGATCCATTTCCGACAGGGGTTAATGAGCAGTTCTTC. V and J are TRBV24-1 and TRBJ2-1; 8 bases align to TRBD1. After removal of 3 bases from V and 7 bases from J, the junction contained 10 bases not matched to a gene. CDR3 size: 16 residues. Germline CDR1 and CDR2: KGHDR and SFDVKD.